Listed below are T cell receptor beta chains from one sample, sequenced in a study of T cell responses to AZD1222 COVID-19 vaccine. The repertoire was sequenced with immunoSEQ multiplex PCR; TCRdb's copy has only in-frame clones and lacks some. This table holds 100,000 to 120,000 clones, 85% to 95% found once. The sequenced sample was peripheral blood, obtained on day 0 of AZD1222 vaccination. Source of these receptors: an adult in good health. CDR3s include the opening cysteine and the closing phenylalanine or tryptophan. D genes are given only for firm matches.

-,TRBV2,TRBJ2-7,CASSEGGSEQYF
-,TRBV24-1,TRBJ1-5,CATSEKNQPQHF
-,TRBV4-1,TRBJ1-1,CASTDGRDYTEAFF
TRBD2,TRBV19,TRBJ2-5,CASSLVRTSLETQYF
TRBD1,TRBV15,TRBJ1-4,CATSRGQGANEKLFF
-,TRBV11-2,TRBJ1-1,CASSLGKLEAFF
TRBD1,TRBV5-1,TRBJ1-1,CASSQGTANTEAFF
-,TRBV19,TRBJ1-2,CASSRGTPNYGYTF
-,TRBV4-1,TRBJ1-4,CASSQPGGSEKLFF
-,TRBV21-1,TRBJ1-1,CASSKLHRMNTEAFF
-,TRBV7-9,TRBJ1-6,CASTSGDPQYSPLHF
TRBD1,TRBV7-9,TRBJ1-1,CASSFGDRGPEAFF
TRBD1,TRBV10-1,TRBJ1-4,CASGTGGSGNEKLFF
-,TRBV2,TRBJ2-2,CASSRGGGTGELFF
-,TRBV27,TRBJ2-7,CASSLFGTDPYEQYF
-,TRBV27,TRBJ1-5,CASSSGNSNQPQHF
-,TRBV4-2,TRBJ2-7,CASSQAWGAGDEQYF
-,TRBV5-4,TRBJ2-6,CASSRAAGANVLTF
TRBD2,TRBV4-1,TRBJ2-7,CASSQGRVRGGSYEQYF
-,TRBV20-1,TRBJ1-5,CSASWVGVEQPQHF
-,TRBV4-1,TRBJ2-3,CASSQRGLGTDTQYF
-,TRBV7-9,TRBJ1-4,CASSLGATNEKLFF
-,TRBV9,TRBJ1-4,CASSPLAGLEKLFF
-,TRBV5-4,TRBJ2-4,CASSLQSTKNIQYF
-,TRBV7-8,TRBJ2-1,CASSRDGFGSYNEQFF
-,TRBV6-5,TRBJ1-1,CASTPGGTTEAFF
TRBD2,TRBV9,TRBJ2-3,CASSVALAGRTDTQYF
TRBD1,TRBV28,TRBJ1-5,CASASGTGPVRSNQPQHF
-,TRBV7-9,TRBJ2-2,CASSPISGELFF
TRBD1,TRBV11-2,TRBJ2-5,CASSSQGARVQETQYF
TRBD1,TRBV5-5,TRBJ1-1,CASSLGFDRVAEAFF
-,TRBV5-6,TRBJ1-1,CASSLETGRGTEAFF
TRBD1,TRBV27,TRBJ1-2,CASSYFPGQGYGYTF
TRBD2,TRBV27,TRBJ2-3,CASIDSGGAYSTDTQYF
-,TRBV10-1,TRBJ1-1,CASSESGSSTEAFF
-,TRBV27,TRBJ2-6,CASSPRVTGANVLTF
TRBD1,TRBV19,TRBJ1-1,CASWDRRITEAFF
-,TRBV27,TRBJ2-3,CASSPKGSKMTDTQYF
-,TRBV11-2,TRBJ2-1,CASTRGNEQFF
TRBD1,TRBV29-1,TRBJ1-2,CSGGDRDGYTF
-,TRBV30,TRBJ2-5,CAWSSGGKTQYF
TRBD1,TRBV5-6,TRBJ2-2,CASRQDRTGELFF
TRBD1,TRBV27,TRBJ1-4,CASSPTGGNEKLFF
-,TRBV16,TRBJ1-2,CASSQSRTDYGYTF
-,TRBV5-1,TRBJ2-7,CASSLEGRDSTYEQYF
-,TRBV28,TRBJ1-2,CASSLARGSYGYTF
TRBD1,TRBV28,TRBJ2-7,CASSPTGEWEQYF
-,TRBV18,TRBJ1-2,CASSPGGGYTF
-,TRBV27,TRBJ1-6,CASSLVNSPLHF
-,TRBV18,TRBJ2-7,CASSLQDRFYEQYF
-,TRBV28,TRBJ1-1,CASSLPGAEAFF
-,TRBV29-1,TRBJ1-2,CSASRDTVFANYGYTF
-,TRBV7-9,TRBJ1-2,CASSLALGVEYGYTF
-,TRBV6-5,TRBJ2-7,CASSYDFPGPSYEQYF
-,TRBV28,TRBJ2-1,CASSLEDPEQFF
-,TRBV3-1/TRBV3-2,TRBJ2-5,CASSQDDRQQTQYF
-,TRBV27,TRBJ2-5,CASSPHFGAGGETQYF